Each of the 3 T cell receptor beta chains below was sequenced from the same sample in a study of shared clonotypes between healthy human individuals. This table comes from immunoSEQ multiplex PCR, and its TCRdb copy is limited to in-frame clones, with some not included. In the table there are more than 2 million clones, nearly 97% of which are singletons. The sequencing input was naive CD4+ T cells sorted from blood. As to subset: CD45RA+ positively selected. These receptors originate from a man in his late teens or twenties in good health.

The V gene is TRBV30, the J gene TRBJ1-4; D call uncertain. Trimming removed 2 bases from V and 5 bases from J, with 12 bases in between. The CDR3 covers 14 residues. Germline CDR1 and CDR2: GTSNPN and SVGIG (reference sequence). This CDR3 reads CAWSTGLANEKLFF. For the CDR3, the DNA is TGTGCCTGGAGTACCGGACTGGCGAATGAAAAACTGTTTTTT.

V gene TRBV6-6 combines with J gene TRBJ1-1; 7 nucleotides match TRBD1. Germline lookup yields CDR1 MNHNY and CDR2 SVGAGI (reference sequence). Trimming cost V 7 bases and J 3 bases; bases outside gene matches: 14. The CDR3 is 16 residues long. The CDR3 sequence: CASNEGQLSGDTEAFF. The CDR3 DNA follows: TGTGCCAGCAACGAGGGACAGTTATCTGGGGACACTGAAGCTTTCTTT.

The chain couples TRBV5-6 to TRBJ2-1; D gene ambiguous. V lost 4 bases, J lost 8 bases, and 13 bases lay in between. From germline, CDR1 is SGHDT and CDR2 YYEEEE. The CDR3 extends over 13 amino acids. The CDR3 is CASSLPTVYEQFF. DNA for the CDR3: TGTGCCAGCAGCCTGCCTACTGTATATGAGCAGTTCTTC.